One sample yielded the 22 T cell receptor beta chains listed below, sequenced in a study of cytomegalovirus exposure and HLA in healthy donors. The PCR employed 60 Vbeta primers together with 13 Jbeta primers. Repertoires were generated with immunoSEQ multiplex PCR, while TCRdb's copy carries only in-frame clones and drops some. This table has about 190,000 clones, around 77% appearing once. Material: PBMCs. The receptor source for this set is a woman younger than 30 in good health and CMV-seronegative.

The gene calls are TRBV6-6 and TRBJ2-2; D gene uncertain. Germline V CDR1 and CDR2: MNHNY, SVGAGI (reference sequence). This CDR3 has 11 residues. With 6 bases removed from V and 5 bases from J, the gap between germline ends came to 4 bases. CDR3 sequence: CASSQTGELFF. CDR3 DNA sequence: TGTGCCAGCAGCCAGACCGGGGAGCTGTTTTTT.

The CDR3 DNA reads TGTGCCAGCAGCTTGGATGGCAGGGTAGCCGGGGAGCTGTTTTTT. Its translation: CASSLDGRVAGELFF. The chain links TRBV5-6 to TRBJ2-2, with a weak D call TRBD1 (5 bases). Germline V CDR1 and CDR2: SGHDT, YYEEEE. V was shortened by 0 bases and J by 6 bases, with 12 bases between the two germline ends. The CDR3 loop spans 15 amino acids.

This clone was observed a few times. The rearrangement joins TRBV14 to TRBJ1-1; 11 nucleotides line up with TRBD1. The V and J ends lost 1 base and 4 bases, in that order; junction bases with no gene match: 5. Germline CDR1 and CDR2: SGHDN and FVKESK. This CDR3 comprises 16 residues. The CDR3 protein is CASSQGAGTGGTEAFF. The CDR3 coding sequence is TGTGCCAGCAGCCAAGGCGCGGGGACAGGGGGCACTGAAGCTTTCTTT.

This clone was found once. The gene calls are TRBV29-1 and TRBJ1-6, with D possibly TRBD1 on 6 matching bases. The germline CDR1 and CDR2 sequences are SQVTM and ANQGSEA. Deletions cut 6 bases from V and 7 bases from J, with 10 bases between. The CDR3 sequence is 12 residues long. CDR3: CSVRTANSPLHF. In DNA form, the CDR3 reads TGCAGCGTCCGGACAGCAAATTCACCCCTCCACTTT.

A note on this clone: The sample contains more than one DNA sequence encoding this CDR3. The gene calls are TRBV7-3 and TRBJ2-1; 9 bases map to TRBD1. Germline assignment: CDR1 SGHTA and CDR2 FQGTGA. The CDR3 sequence is 15 residues long. Trimming removed 4 bases from V and 7 bases from J; junction bases left unmatched: 8. Written as DNA, the CDR3 is TGTGCCAGCAGCTCGGTGCCGGGACAGGGAAATGAGCAGTTCTTC. This codes for CASSSVPGQGNEQFF.

The chain links TRBV27 to TRBJ2-7; D not certain. The CDR3 runs to 13 residues. The germline V gene has CDR1 MNHEY and CDR2 SMNVEV (reference sequence). Between the trimmed V and J ends, which lost 3 bases and 0 bases, there was a span of 6 bases. CDR3 nucleotide sequence: TGTGCCAGCAGTTTTGCTAGCTCCTACGAGCAGTACTTC. This codes for CASSFASSYEQYF.

This sequence joins TRBV11-2 and TRBJ2-1; tentatively, D is TRBD2 (6 bases). Germline lookup yields CDR1 SGHAT and CDR2 FQNNGV. The CDR3 length is 14 residues. V gave up 5 bases and J gave up 9 bases, with 17 bases separating them. The CDR3 spells CASSLSGRFGEQFF. The CDR3 bases are TGTGCCAGCAGCCTCTCGGGGAGGTTCGGTGAGCAGTTCTTC. Together with reference TRBV11-2 and TRBJ2-1, the CDR3 gives the full variable domain: EAGVAQSPRYKIIEKRQSVAFWCNPISGHATLYWYQQILGQGPKLLIQFQNNGVVDDSQLPKDRFSAERLKGVDSTLKIQPAKLEDSAVYLCASSLSGRFGEQFFGPGTRLTVL.

The V call is TRBV2, the J call TRBJ2-5, with TRBD1 matching over 8 bases. This CDR3 has 15 residues. V trimming: 2 bases; J trimming: 5 bases; junction bases outside the gene matches: 7. The germline CDR1 and CDR2 sequences are SNHLY and FYNNEI. This chain's CDR3 is CASSEQSGGEETQYF. For the CDR3, the DNA is TGTGCCAGCAGTGAACAGTCAGGGGGCGAGGAGACCCAGTACTTC.

The V and J genes are TRBV12-5 and TRBJ2-5; D perhaps matches TRBD1 (5 bases). CDR1 is LGHNT and CDR2 is FRNRAP in the germline V gene. The CDR3 covers 13 residues. V dropped 9 bases and J dropped 4 bases, with 15 bases sitting between them. CDR3 nucleotides: TGTGCTAGCGGCCAAGGGGAAGCAGAGACCCAGTACTTC. As protein: CASGQGEAETQYF.

V and J are TRBV7-6 and TRBJ1-6; 8 bases line up with TRBD1. CDR3 size: 16 residues. Germline trimming cut 0 bases from V and 8 bases from J; bases unmatched to any gene: 6. CDR1 is SGHVS, CDR2 FNYEAQ, per germline. CDR3 sequence reads: CASSLASGTGYSPLHF. CDR3 nucleotide sequence: TGTGCCAGCAGCTTAGCGTCCGGGACAGGTTATTCACCCCTCCACTTT.

This chain joins TRBV9 and TRBJ1-2; 11 bases are shared with TRBD1. The V segment lost 4 bases and the J segment 4 bases; nucleotides outside the gene matches: 9. The germline V gene has CDR1 SGDLS and CDR2 YYNGEE. This CDR3 has 16 residues. CDR3 loop: CASSPWTGGDTYGYTF. CDR3 DNA sequence: TGTGCCAGCAGCCCGTGGACAGGGGGCGATACCTATGGCTACACCTTC.

CDR3: CASRWTGAGELFF. CDR3 in DNA: TGTGCCAGCAGGTGGACAGGGGCCGGGGAGCTGTTTTTT. The rearrangement joins TRBV28 to TRBJ2-2; 9 nucleotides align to TRBD1. The germline gives CDR1 MDHEN, CDR2 SYDVKM. The CDR3 consists of 13 residues. The V and J ends lost 6 bases and 6 bases, in that order; junction bases with no gene match: 2. Full variable domain (rest looked up from reference TRBV28 and TRBJ2-2): DVKVTQSSRYLVKRTGEKVFLECVQDMDHENMFWYRQDPGLGLRLIYFSYDVKMKEKGDIPEGYSVSREKKERFSLILESASTNQTSMYLCASRWTGAGELFFGEGSRLTVL.

The chain combines TRBV27 with TRBJ2-7, with 9 bases identical to TRBD1. CDR1 and CDR2 from the germline V gene are MNHEY and SMNVEV (reference sequence). V shed 3 bases and J 3 bases; nucleotides not matched to a gene: 3. CDR3 length: 14 residues. The CDR3 DNA reads TGTGCCAGCAGTTTCGCGACAGGGGGCTACGAGCAGTACTTC. It is translated as CASSFATGGYEQYF.

The chain is built from TRBV2 and TRBJ1-2, with D possibly matching TRBD1 (5 bases). CDR3 length: 14 residues. Between the trimmed V and J ends, which lost 4 bases and 3 bases, there was a span of 12 bases. Germline V gene data show CDR1 as SNHLY and CDR2 as FYNNEI. Here the CDR3 reads CASSARQSDYGYTF. The DNA for the CDR3 is TGTGCCAGCAGTGCTCGACAGAGCGACTATGGCTACACCTTC.

The rearrangement uses TRBV19 and TRBJ2-5; D possibly corresponds to TRBD2 (6 bases). This CDR3 contains 15 residues. Trimming shortened V by 1 base and J by 5 bases, and 14 bases separated the two germline ends. Germline V CDR1 and CDR2: LNHDA, SQIVND (reference sequence). The CDR3 spells CASSIGRDVQETQYF. For the CDR3, the DNA is TGTGCCAGTAGTATAGGGAGGGACGTCCAGGAGACCCAGTACTTC.

CDR3 protein: CASSFLSPGGRRNEQFF. The CDR3 region has the DNA TGTGCCAGCAGCTTCCTTTCCCCTGGCGGGAGACGGAATGAGCAGTTCTTC. The genes are TRBV5-8 and TRBJ2-1, with TRBD2 matching 7 bases. CDR1 is SGHTS and CDR2 is YDEGEE in the germline V gene. Trimming removed 2 bases from V and 7 bases from J; junction bases left unmatched: 15. The CDR3 spans 17 residues.

The genes are TRBV4-1 and TRBJ1-1, with TRBD1 identical over 8 bases. Germline lookup yields CDR1 MGHRA and CDR2 YSYEKL. This CDR3 is 14 amino acids long. V was pared by 6 bases and J by 1 base, with 4 bases of the junction left unmatched. The CDR3 spells CASSAGTGNTEAFF. CDR3 sequence (DNA): TGCGCCAGCAGTGCGGGGACAGGGAACACTGAAGCTTTCTTT.

V is TRBV19 and J is TRBJ1-2; a weak D match, TRBD1 (6 bases). Germline CDR1 and CDR2: LNHDA and SQIVND (reference sequence). The CDR3 spans 11 residues. V shed 9 bases and J shed 5 bases, with 10 bases lying between them. CDR3 residues: CASSGVYGYTF. In nucleotides, the CDR3 is TGTGCCAGCTCAGGGGTTTATGGCTACACCTTC.

This clone was detected a few times. V and J are TRBV30 and TRBJ2-2; D unclear. Germline V CDR1 and CDR2: GTSNPN, SVGIG (reference sequence). V was trimmed by 0 bases and J by 6 bases, leaving 14 bases between them. The CDR3 runs to 15 residues. The CDR3 DNA sequence: TGTGCCTGGAGTGTACTGTCTAGACGGGCCGGGGAGCTGTTTTTT. Translation gives CAWSVLSRRAGELFF.

The J gene is TRBJ1-1, the V gene TRBV28; possible D gene TRBD1, 5 bases. CDR1 is MDHEN, CDR2 SYDVKM, per germline. The CDR3 is 13 residues long. V dropped 5 bases and J dropped 10 bases, with 17 bases sitting between them. Written as DNA, the CDR3 is TGTGCCAGCAGTCCTAGGACACCCCGGGTAGCTTTCTTT. This codes for CASSPRTPRVAFF. Complete variable domain (other parts from reference TRBV28 and TRBJ1-1): DVKVTQSSRYLVKRTGEKVFLECVQDMDHENMFWYRQDPGLGLRLIYFSYDVKMKEKGDIPEGYSVSREKKERFSLILESASTNQTSMYLCASSPRTPRVAFFGQGTRLTVV.

The J gene is TRBJ1-5, the V gene TRBV2; TRBD1 might be the D (5 bases). Looked up from germline, CDR1 is SNHLY and CDR2 is FYNNEI. Trimming pared 3 bases from V and 11 bases from J, leaving 8 bases between. The CDR3 runs 11 residues. The CDR3 region has the DNA TGTGCCAGCAGTGAGGGAGGGGCCCAGCATTTT. Amino acids: CASSEGGAQHF.

This clone appeared a single time. The chain carries TRBV4-2 and TRBJ1-4; possible D gene TRBD1, 5 bases. The CDR3 has 14 amino acids. Germline CDR1 LGHNA, CDR2 YNFKEQ. Trimming cost V 4 bases and J 7 bases, with 13 bases left between them. The CDR3 coding sequence is TGTGCCAGCAGCCCTCGGTTCGGGGGTGAAAAACTGTTTTTT. It specifies CASSPRFGGEKLFF.